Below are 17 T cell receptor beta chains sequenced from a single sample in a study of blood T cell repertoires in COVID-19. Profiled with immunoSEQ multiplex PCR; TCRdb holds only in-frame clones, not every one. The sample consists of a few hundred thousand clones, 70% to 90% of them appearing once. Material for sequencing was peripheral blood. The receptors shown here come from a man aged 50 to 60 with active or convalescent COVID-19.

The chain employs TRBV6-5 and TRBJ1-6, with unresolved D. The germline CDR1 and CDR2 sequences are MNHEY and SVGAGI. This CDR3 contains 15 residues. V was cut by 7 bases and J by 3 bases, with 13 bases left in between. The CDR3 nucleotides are TGTGCCAGCAACACGCGGGGAGGCTATAATTCACCCCTCCACTTT. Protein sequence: CASNTRGGYNSPLHF.

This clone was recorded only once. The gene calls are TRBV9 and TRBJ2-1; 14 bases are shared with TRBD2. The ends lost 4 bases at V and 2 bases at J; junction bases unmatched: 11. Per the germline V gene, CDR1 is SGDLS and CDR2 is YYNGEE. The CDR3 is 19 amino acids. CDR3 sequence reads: CASSPEGTSGSSPYNEQFF. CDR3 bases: TGTGCCAGCAGCCCCGAAGGGACTAGCGGGAGTTCCCCCTACAATGAGCAGTTCTTC. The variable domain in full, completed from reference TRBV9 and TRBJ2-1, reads DSGVTQTPKHLITATGQRVTLRCSPRSGDLSVYWYQQSLDQGLQFLIQYYNGEERAKGNILERFSAQQFPDLHSELNLSSLELGDSALYFCASSPEGTSGSSPYNEQFFGPGTRLTVL.

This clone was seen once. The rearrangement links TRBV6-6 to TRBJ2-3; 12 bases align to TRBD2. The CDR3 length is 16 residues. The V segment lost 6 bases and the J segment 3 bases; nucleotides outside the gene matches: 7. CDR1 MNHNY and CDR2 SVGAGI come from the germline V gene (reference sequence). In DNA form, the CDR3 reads TGTGCCAGCAGACCCGGACTAGCGGGAAAAACAGATACGCAGTATTTT. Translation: CASRPGLAGKTDTQYF.

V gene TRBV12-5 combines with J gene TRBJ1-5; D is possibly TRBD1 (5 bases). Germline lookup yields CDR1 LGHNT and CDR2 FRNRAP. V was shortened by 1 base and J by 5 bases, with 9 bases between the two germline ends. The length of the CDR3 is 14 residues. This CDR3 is CASGLDIGDQPQHF. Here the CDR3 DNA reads TGTGCTAGTGGTTTGGACATAGGGGATCAGCCCCAGCATTTT.

The CDR3 loop is CASSLEGGRSYEQYF. As DNA, the CDR3 is TGTGCCAGCAGCTTGGAGGGCGGGAGGTCATACGAGCAGTACTTC. The chain joins TRBV5-4 to TRBJ2-7; 8 bases map to TRBD2. The CDR3 totals 15 residues. In germline, CDR1 is SGHNT, CDR2 YYREEE (reference sequence). V was clipped by 0 bases and J by 4 bases; unmatched bases: 6.

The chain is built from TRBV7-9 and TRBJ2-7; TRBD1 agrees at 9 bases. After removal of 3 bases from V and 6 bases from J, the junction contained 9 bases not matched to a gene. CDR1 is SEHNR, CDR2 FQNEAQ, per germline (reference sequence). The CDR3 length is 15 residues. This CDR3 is CASSFRSGQGPEQYF. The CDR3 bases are TGTGCCAGCAGCTTCAGATCGGGACAGGGCCCCGAGCAGTACTTC.

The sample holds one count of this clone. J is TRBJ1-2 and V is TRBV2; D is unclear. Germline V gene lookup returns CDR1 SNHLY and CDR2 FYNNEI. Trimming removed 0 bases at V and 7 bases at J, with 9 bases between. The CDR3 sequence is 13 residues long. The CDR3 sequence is CASSEAQRPGYTF. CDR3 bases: TGTGCCAGCAGTGAAGCGCAGCGGCCTGGCTACACCTTC.

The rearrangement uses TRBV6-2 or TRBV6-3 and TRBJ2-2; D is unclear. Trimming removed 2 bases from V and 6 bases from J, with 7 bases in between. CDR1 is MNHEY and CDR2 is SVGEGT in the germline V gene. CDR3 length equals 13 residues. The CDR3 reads CASSYGGSGELFF. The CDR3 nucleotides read TGTGCCAGCAGTTACGGCGGCTCCGGGGAGCTGTTTTTT.

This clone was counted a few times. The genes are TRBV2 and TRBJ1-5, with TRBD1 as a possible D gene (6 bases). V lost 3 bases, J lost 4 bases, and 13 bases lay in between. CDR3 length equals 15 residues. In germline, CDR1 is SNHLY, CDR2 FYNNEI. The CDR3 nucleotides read TGTGCCAGCAGTGAGAGGGGGGGGGCGAATCAGCCCCAGCATTTT. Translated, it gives CASSERGGANQPQHF.

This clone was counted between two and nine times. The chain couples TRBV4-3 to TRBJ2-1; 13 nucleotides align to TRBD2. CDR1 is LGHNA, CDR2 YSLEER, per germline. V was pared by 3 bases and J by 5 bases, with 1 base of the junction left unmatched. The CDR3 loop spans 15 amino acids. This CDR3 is CASSHGTSGNNEQFF. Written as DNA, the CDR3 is TGCGCCAGCAGCCATGGGACTAGCGGGAACAATGAGCAGTTCTTC.

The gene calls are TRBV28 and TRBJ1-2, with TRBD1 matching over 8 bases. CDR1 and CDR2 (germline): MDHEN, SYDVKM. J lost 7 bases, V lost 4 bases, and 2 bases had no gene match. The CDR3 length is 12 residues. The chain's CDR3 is CASSSTGGGYTF. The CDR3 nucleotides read TGTGCCAGCAGTTCTACAGGGGGTGGCTACACCTTC.

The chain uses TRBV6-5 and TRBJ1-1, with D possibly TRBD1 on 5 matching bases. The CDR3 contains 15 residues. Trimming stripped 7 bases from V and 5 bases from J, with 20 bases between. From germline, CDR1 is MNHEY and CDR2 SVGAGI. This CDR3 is CASNYPGGRGTEAFF. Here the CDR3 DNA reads TGTGCCAGCAACTACCCAGGTGGTAGGGGAACTGAAGCTTTCTTT.

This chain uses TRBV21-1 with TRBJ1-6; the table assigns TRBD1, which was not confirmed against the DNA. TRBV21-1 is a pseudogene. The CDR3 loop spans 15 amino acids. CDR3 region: CASREIGQVNSPLHF. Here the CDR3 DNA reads TGTGCCAGCAGAGAGATCGGACAGGTGAATTCACCCCTCCACTTT.

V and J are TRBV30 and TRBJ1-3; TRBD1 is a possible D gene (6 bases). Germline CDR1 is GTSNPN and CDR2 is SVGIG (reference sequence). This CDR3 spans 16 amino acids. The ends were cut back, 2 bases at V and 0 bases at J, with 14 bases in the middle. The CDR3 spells CAWSKAGVYSGNTIYF. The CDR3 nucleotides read TGTGCCTGGAGTAAAGCAGGGGTCTACTCTGGAAACACCATATATTTT.

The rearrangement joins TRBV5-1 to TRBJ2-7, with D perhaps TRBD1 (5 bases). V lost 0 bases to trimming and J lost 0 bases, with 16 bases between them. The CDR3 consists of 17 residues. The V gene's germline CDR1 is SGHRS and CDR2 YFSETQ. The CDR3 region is CASSLEWQGTISYEQYF. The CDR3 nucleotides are TGCGCCAGCAGCTTGGAATGGCAGGGAACTATCTCCTACGAGCAGTACTTC.

The DNA of the CDR3 is TGCGCCAGCAGCCGACGGACAGACTACGAGCAGTACTTC. It specifies CASSRRTDYEQYF. The chain links TRBV4-1 to TRBJ2-7, with D possibly TRBD1 on 6 matching bases. Germline V gene data show CDR1 as MGHRA and CDR2 as YSYEKL. Between the trimmed V and J ends, which lost 4 bases and 3 bases, there was a span of 10 bases. CDR3 length: 13 amino acids.

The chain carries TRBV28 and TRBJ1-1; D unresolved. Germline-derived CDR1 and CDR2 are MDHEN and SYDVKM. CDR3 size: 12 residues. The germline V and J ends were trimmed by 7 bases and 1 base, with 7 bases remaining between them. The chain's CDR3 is CASMVGNTEAFF. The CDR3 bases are TGTGCCAGCATGGTCGGGAACACTGAAGCTTTCTTT. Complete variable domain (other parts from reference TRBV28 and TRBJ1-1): DVKVTQSSRYLVKRTGEKVFLECVQDMDHENMFWYRQDPGLGLRLIYFSYDVKMKEKGDIPEGYSVSREKKERFSLILESASTNQTSMYLCASMVGNTEAFFGQGTRLTVV.